This is a list of T cell receptor beta chains from one sample in a study of blood T cell repertoires in COVID-19. Profiling relied on immunoSEQ multiplex PCR, and the TCRdb table lists in-frame clones only, not all of them. This sample has under 250,000 clones, with roughly 86% found just once. Sequenced sample: peripheral blood. The source of these receptors is a woman aged 70-85 years with active or convalescent COVID-19. Each CDR3 is given with its conserved first and last residue. Each record gives: clone size, V gene, J gene, D gene, CDR3 protein, CDR3 DNA. D genes are given only for firm matches. Not all rows give a size; the values are once, few, many and, for expanded clones, a class.

-	TRBV27	TRBJ2-7	TRBD1	CASSQRWDRAYEQYF	TGTGCCAGCTCTCAGAGGTGGGACAGAGCCTACGAGCAGTACTTC
once	TRBV11-3	TRBJ2-2	-	CASSPTGGDTGELFF	TGTGCCAGCAGCCCAACAGGGGGGGACACCGGGGAGCTGTTTTTT
-	TRBV6-2/TRBV6-3	TRBJ2-7	TRBD1	CASSYDRGLTYEQYF	TGTGCCAGCAGTTACGACAGGGGTCTAACCTACGAGCAGTACTTC
once	TRBV4-3	TRBJ2-7	-	CASSQGREEAYEQYF	TGCGCCAGCAGCCAAGGTAGGGAGGAGGCTTACGAGCAGTACTTC
-	TRBV5-1	TRBJ2-2	-	CASSLRQGHTGELFF	TGCGCCAGCAGCTTGAGGCAGGGCCACACCGGGGAGCTGTTTTTT
few	TRBV4-3	TRBJ2-7	TRBD2	CASSQGLAGVEQYF	TGCGCCAGCAGCCAAGGACTAGCGGGGGTTGAGCAGTACTTC
-	TRBV2	TRBJ1-3	-	CASSLSTGNTIYF	TGTGCCAGCAGTCTAAGCACCGGAAACACCATATATTTT
-	TRBV2	TRBJ1-5	-	CASSETRHTFNQPQHF	TGTGCCAGCAGTGAGACTCGGCACACTTTCAATCAGCCCCAGCATTTT
-	TRBV10-3	TRBJ2-7	TRBD1	CAISPGQATYEQYF	TGTGCCATCAGTCCGGGACAGGCCACCTACGAGCAGTACTTC
-	TRBV29-1	TRBJ1-2	TRBD1	CSVDTGTVNYGYTF	TGCAGCGTCGATACCGGGACAGTTAACTATGGCTACACCTTC
-	TRBV5-1	TRBJ2-5	-	CASNPVGEEWETQYF	TGCGCCAGCAACCCGGTGGGCGAAGAGTGGGAGACCCAGTACTTC
-	TRBV18	TRBJ1-2	-	CASSPFEGSGYTF	TGTGCCAGCTCACCCTTTGAGGGTAGTGGCTACACCTTC
-	TRBV12-3/TRBV12-4	TRBJ2-4	TRBD1	CASSPGTGNIQYF	TGTGCCAGCAGTCCCGGGACAGGGAACATTCAGTACTTC
-	TRBV4-3	TRBJ1-2	-	CASSQEADINYGYTF	TGCGCCAGCAGCCAAGAAGCAGACATAAACTATGGCTACACCTTC
-	TRBV18	TRBJ2-6	TRBD1	CASSPARLGQGSSGANVLTF	TGTGCCAGCTCACCGGCCCGGCTGGGACAGGGATCCTCTGGGGCCAACGTCCTGACTTTC
-	TRBV12-5	TRBJ1-2	-	CASGEGREWPIYYGYTF	TGTGCTAGTGGGGAGGGCAGGGAATGGCCGATTTACTATGGCTACACCTTC
-	TRBV11-2	TRBJ1-4	-	CASSLGARRNEKLFF	TGTGCCAGCAGCTTAGGAGCCCGGCGGAATGAAAAACTGTTTTTT
-	TRBV6-2/TRBV6-3	TRBJ2-5	TRBD2	CASSYGQRGAQYF	TGTGCCAGCAGTTATGGACAGCGGGGGGCCCAGTACTTC
-	TRBV7-9	TRBJ1-5	TRBD1	CASSRTGTGYSNQPQHF	TGTGCCAGCAGCCGGACCGGGACAGGTTATAGCAATCAGCCCCAGCATTTT
-	TRBV27	TRBJ2-3	-	CASSFLSGRDTQYF	TGTGCCAGCAGTTTCCTCAGCGGCCGGGATACGCAGTATTTT
-	TRBV7-7	TRBJ1-1	TRBD1	CASNLCPMKGTANTEAFF	TGTGCTAGCAACCTTTGCCCCATGAAAGGGACAGCTAACACTGAAGCTTTCTTT
-	TRBV6-2/TRBV6-3	TRBJ2-7	TRBD1	CASSRTGYREQYF	TGTGCCAGCAGTCGGACAGGGTATCGAGAGCAGTACTTC
-	TRBV6-6	TRBJ1-2	-	CASSYSGGSGNYGYTF	TGTGCCAGCAGTTACTCCGGAGGATCGGGGAACTATGGCTACACCTTC
-	TRBV6-5	TRBJ1-5	-	CASSSPPAQHF	TGTGCCAGCAGTTCTCCCCCGGCCCAGCATTTT
few	TRBV12-3/TRBV12-4	TRBJ1-2	TRBD1	CASLNSGGNGYTF	TGTGCCAGCCTTAACTCAGGGGGCAACGGCTACACCTTC
-	TRBV11-2	TRBJ1-1	-	CASSAHGGTEAFF	TGTGCCAGCTCCGCGCACGGCGGCACTGAAGCTTTCTTT
once	TRBV19	TRBJ1-5	-	CASSMFLTFNQPQHF	TGTGCCAGTAGTATGTTCCTGACATTCAATCAGCCCCAGCATTTT
few	TRBV15	TRBJ1-2	TRBD1	CATSRETRGQYGYTF	TGTGCCACCAGCAGAGAGACAAGGGGACAGTATGGCTACACCTTC
-	TRBV11-2	TRBJ2-7	-	CASSLAAYEQYF	TGTGCCAGCAGCTTAGCAGCCTACGAGCAGTACTTC
-	TRBV10-3	TRBJ2-1	TRBD2	CAISRTSENEQFF	TGTGCCATCAGCCGGACTAGCGAAAATGAGCAGTTCTTC
-	TRBV3-1/TRBV3-2	TRBJ1-1	-	CASSPRDTEAFF	TGTGCCAGCAGCCCCCGCGACACTGAAGCTTTCTTT
-	TRBV18	TRBJ1-2	-	CASSPIKGQDGYTF	TGTGCCAGCTCACCAATTAAGGGGCAGGATGGCTACACCTTC
few	TRBV19	TRBJ1-5	TRBD1	CASSTPWTGTSNQPQHF	TGTGCCAGTAGTACCCCTTGGACAGGGACAAGCAATCAGCCCCAGCATTTT
-	TRBV29-1	TRBJ1-4	-	CSVEPSGGKLFF	TGCAGCGTTGAACCTTCGGGAGGGAAACTGTTTTTT
-	TRBV6-2/TRBV6-3	TRBJ1-5	-	CASSYLRGDQPQHF	TGTGCCAGCAGTTATTTGCGGGGGGATCAGCCCCAGCATTTT
-	TRBV27	TRBJ2-2	-	CASSWDTRTGELFF	TGTGCCAGCAGTTGGGACACCCGCACCGGGGAGCTGTTTTTT
-	TRBV24-1	TRBJ1-1	TRBD1	CATRDRANTEAFF	TGTGCCACCAGGGACAGGGCGAACACTGAAGCTTTCTTT
-	TRBV27	TRBJ1-1	-	CASSPWRAPGNTEAFF	TGTGCCAGCAGTCCTTGGAGGGCCCCAGGGAACACTGAAGCTTTCTTT
once	TRBV27	TRBJ2-1	TRBD2	CASSLSASGGAYYNEQFF	TGTGCCAGCAGTTTATCCGCTAGCGGGGGGGCCTACTACAATGAGCAGTTCTTC
-	TRBV19	TRBJ1-2	-	CASTAGNYGYTF	TGTGCCAGTACGGCAGGGAACTATGGCTACACCTTC
once	TRBV6-5	TRBJ1-6	-	CASMLAVTNSPLHF	TGTGCCAGCATGCTCGCTGTGACAAATTCACCCCTCCACTTT
once	TRBV4-1	TRBJ1-3	-	CASSRDEKAGNTIYF	TGCGCCAGCAGCCGAGATGAGAAAGCTGGAAACACCATATATTTT
-	TRBV12-3/TRBV12-4	TRBJ2-3	-	CASRSASYTQYF	TGTGCCAGCAGGAGCGCTAGCTATACGCAGTATTTT
few	TRBV24-1	TRBJ2-2	-	CATSEGQGRTGELFF	TGTGCCACCAGTGAGGGGCAGGGGCGAACCGGGGAGCTGTTTTTT
-	TRBV3-1/TRBV3-2	TRBJ1-4	-	CASSQGPATNEKLFF	TGTGCCAGCAGCCAAGGGCCCGCAACTAATGAAAAACTGTTTTTT
-	TRBV5-1	TRBJ2-7	-	CASSSGSAGALGSYEQYF	TGCGCCAGCAGCTCAGGATCCGCGGGGGCCTTAGGATCCTACGAGCAGTACTTC
-	TRBV24-1	TRBJ2-2	TRBD2	CATQLAGSSTGELFF	TGTGCCACCCAACTAGCGGGGAGTAGCACCGGGGAGCTGTTTTTT
-	TRBV2	TRBJ1-2	-	CVSGAGDGYTF	TGCGTCAGCGGGGCAGGGGATGGCTACACCTTC
-	TRBV7-9	TRBJ2-1	TRBD2	CASRLAGASYNEQFF	TGTGCCAGCAGGCTAGCGGGGGCCTCCTACAATGAGCAGTTCTTC
-	TRBV29-1	TRBJ2-3	TRBD1	CSVGSTGPTDTQYF	TGCAGCGTTGGGTCGACAGGGCCCACAGATACGCAGTATTTT
few	TRBV19	TRBJ1-5	TRBD1	CASSSGQGGYQPQHF	TGTGCCAGTAGTAGCGGACAGGGGGGATATCAGCCCCAGCATTTT